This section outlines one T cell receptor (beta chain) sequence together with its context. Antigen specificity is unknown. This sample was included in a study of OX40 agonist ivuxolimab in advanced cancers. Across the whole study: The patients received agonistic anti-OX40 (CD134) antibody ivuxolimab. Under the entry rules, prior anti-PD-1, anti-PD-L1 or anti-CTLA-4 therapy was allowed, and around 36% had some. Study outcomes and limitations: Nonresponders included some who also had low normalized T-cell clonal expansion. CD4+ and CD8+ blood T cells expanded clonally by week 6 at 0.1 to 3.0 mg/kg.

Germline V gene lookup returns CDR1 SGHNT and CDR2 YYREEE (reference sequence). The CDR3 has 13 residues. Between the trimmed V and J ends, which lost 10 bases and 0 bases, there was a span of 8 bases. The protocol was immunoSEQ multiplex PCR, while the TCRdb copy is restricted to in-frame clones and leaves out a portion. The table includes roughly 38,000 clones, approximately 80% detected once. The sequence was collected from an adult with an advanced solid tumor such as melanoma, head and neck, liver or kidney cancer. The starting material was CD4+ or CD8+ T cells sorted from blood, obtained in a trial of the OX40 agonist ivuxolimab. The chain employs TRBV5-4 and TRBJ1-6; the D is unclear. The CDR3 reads CAVRSSYNSPLHF. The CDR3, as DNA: TGTGCCGTGCGGAGCTCCTATAATTCACCCCTCCACTTT.